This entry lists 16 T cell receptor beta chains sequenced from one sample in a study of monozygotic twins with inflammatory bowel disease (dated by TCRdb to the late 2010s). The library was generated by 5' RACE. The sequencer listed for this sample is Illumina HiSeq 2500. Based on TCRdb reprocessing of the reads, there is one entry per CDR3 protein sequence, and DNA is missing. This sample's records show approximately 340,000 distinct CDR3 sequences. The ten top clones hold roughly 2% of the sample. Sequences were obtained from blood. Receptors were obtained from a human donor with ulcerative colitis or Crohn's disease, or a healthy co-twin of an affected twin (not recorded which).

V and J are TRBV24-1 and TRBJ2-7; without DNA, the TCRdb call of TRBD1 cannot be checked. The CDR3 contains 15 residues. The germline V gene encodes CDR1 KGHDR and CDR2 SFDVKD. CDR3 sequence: CATSAGTGSTYEQYF.

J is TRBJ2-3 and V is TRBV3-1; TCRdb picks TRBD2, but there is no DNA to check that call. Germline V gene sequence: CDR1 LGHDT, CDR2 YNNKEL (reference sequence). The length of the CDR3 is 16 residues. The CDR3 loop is CASSQALRGPADTQYF.

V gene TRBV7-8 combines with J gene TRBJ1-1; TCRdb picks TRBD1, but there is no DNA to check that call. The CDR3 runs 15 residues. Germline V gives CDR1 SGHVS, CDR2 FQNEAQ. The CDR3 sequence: CASSSYRTGRAEAFF.

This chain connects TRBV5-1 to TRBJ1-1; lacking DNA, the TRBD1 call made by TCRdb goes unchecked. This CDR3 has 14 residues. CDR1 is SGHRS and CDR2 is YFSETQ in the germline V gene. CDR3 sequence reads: CASSLAGRGTEAFF. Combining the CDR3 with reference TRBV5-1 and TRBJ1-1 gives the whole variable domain KAGVTQTPRYLIKTRGQQVTLSCSPISGHRSVSWYQQTPGQGLQFLFEYFSETQRNKGNFPGRFSGRQFSNSRSEMNVSTLELGDSALYLCASSLAGRGTEAFFGQGTRLTVV.

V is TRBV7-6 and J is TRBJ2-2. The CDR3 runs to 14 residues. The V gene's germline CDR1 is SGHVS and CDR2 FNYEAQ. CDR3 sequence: CASSLATAPGELFF.

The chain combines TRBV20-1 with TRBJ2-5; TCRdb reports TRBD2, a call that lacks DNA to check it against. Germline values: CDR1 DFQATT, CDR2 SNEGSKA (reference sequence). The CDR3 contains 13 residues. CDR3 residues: CSAVGHSEETQYF.

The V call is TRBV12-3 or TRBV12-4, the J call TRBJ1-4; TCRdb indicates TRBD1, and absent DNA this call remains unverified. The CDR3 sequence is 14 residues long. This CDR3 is CASSFTGGFEKLFF.

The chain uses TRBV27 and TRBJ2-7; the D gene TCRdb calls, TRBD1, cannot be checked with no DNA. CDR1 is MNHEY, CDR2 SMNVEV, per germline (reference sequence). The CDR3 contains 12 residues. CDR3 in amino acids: CASRTGGHEQYF.

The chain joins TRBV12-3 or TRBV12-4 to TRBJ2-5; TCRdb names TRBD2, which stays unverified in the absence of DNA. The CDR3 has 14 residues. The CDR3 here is CASSLAGGQETQYF.

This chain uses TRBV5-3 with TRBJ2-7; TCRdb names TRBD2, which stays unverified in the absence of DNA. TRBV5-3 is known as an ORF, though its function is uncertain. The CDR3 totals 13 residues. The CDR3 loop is CARSPRLSYEQYF.

The CDR3 loop reads CSARASPNYGYTF. The rearrangement joins TRBV20-1 to TRBJ1-2. Looked up from germline, CDR1 is DFQATT and CDR2 is SNEGSKA (reference sequence). The CDR3 consists of 13 residues.

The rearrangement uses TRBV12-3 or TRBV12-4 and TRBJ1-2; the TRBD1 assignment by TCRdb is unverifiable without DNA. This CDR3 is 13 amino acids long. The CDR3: CASSAGLHYGYTF.

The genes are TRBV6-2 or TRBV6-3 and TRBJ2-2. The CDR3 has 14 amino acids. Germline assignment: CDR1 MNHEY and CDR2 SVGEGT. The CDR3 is CASTYARTTGELFF.

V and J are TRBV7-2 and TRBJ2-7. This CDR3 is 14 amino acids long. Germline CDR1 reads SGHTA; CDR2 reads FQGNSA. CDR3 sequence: CASSSVLFSYEQYF.

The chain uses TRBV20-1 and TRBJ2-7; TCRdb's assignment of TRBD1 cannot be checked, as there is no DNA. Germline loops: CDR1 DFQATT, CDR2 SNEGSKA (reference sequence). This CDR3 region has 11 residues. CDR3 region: CSARGNSGRYF.

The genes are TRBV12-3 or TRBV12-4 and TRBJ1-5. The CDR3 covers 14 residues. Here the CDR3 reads CASSLSEGNQPQHF.